This TCR beta chain was identified during a study of blood T cells in healthy people across ages. At the level of the study: Using template switching, researchers captured about one barcoded beta molecule for each two T cells.

With regard to this clonotype: At one end, the junction sequence differs from germline, possibly due to a read error.

Alongside a J-beta primer mix, a sample-barcoded 5' primer served in a second PCR lasting roughly 7 to 12 cycles. TCRdb used MiXCR to reprocess the 5' RACE reads, holding one entry per CDR3 protein. The sample has some 760,000 distinct CDR3 sequences, just under 25% seen once. The sample also formed part of further work on T cells of mothers and their children.

The specimen sequenced was blood. The sequence came from a boy aged 5-17 years in good health.

In DNA, the CDR3 is TGTGCCAGCAGCCTGGGACCGGGGATAGAGACCAAGTACTTC. It codes for CASSLGPGIETKYF. V usage is TRBV7-2 and J usage is TRBJ2-5; D tentatively fits TRBD1 or TRBD2 (5 bases each). The length of the CDR3 is 14 residues. Germline lookup yields CDR1 SGHTA and CDR2 FQGNSA.